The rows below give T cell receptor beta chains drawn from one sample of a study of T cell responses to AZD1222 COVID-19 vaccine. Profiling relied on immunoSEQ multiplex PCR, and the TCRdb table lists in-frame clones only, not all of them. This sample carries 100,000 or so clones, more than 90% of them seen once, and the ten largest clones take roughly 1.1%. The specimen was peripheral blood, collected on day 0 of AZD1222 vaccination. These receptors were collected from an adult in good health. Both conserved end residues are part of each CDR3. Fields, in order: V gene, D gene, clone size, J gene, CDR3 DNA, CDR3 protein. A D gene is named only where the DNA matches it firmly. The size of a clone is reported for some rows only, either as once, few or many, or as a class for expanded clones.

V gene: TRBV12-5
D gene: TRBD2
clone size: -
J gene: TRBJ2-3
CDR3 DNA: TGTGCTAGTGGTTCCCTTAGCGGGGGGGGCACAGATACGCAGTATTTT
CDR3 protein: CASGSLSGGGTDTQYF

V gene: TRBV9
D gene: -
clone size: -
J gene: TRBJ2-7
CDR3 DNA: TGTGCCAGCAGCGTAGGGGAGGTCTCCTACTACGAGCAGTACTTC
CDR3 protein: CASSVGEVSYYEQYF

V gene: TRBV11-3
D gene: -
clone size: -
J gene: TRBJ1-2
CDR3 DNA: TGTGCCAGCAGCAAGGGACGGAGCTATGGCTACACCTTC
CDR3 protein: CASSKGRSYGYTF

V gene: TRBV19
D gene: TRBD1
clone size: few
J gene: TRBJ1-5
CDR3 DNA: TGTGCCAGTAGGGGACAGGGGGAATTCGGGCCCAATCAGCCCCAGCATTTT
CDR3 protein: CASRGQGEFGPNQPQHF

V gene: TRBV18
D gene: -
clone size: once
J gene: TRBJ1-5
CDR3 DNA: TGTGCCAGCTCACCCAGACAGGATAGCAATCAGCCCCAGCATTTT
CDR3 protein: CASSPRQDSNQPQHF

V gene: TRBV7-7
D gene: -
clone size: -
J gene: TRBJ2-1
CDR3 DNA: TGTGCCAGCAGCTTAGACGGATACAATGAGCAGTTCTTC
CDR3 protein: CASSLDGYNEQFF

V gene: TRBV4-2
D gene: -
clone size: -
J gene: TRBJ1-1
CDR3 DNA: TGTGCCAGTTCGCACCTACGGGAGAACACTGAAGCTTTCTTT
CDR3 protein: CASSHLRENTEAFF

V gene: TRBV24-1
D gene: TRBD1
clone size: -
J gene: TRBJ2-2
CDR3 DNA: TGTGCCACCAGTGATACAGGGGCGTTTAACACCGGGGAGCTGTTTTTT
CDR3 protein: CATSDTGAFNTGELFF

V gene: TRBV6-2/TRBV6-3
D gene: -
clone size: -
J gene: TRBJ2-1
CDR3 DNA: TGTGCCAGCAGTTTGGGACAAAGCTCCTACAATGAGCAGTTCTTC
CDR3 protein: CASSLGQSSYNEQFF

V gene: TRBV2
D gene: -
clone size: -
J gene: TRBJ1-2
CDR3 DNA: TGTGCCAGCACCGGTGACGGGTACAACTATGGCTACACCTTC
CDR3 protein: CASTGDGYNYGYTF

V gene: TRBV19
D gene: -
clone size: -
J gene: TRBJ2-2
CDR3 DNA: TGTGCCAGTAGTATAGTTTCTGGGGTACGGGACACCGGGGAGCTGTTTTTT
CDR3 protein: CASSIVSGVRDTGELFF

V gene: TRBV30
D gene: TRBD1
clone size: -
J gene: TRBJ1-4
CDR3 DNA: TGTGCCTGGAGTGCCGGGACAGCCTCAACTAATGAAAAACTGTTTTTT
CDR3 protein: CAWSAGTASTNEKLFF

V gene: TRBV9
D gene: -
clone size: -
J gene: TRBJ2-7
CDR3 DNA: TGTGCCAGCAGCGTTGCGGGGGCCCCTTATTACGAGCAGTACTTC
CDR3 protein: CASSVAGAPYYEQYF

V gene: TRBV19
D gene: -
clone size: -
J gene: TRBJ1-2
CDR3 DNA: TGTGCCAGTAGTTCTTGGGGCTATGGCTACACCTTC
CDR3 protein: CASSSWGYGYTF

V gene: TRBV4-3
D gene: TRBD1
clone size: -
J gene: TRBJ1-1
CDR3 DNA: TGCGCCAGCAGCCAAGAACCCGGACAGGGCGATTACACTGAAGCTTTCTTT
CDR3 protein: CASSQEPGQGDYTEAFF

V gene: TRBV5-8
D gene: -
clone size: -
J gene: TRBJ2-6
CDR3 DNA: TGTGCCAGCAGCTTACGGGAAGGGCTAGGCTCTGGGGCCAACGTCCTGACTTTC
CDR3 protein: CASSLREGLGSGANVLTF